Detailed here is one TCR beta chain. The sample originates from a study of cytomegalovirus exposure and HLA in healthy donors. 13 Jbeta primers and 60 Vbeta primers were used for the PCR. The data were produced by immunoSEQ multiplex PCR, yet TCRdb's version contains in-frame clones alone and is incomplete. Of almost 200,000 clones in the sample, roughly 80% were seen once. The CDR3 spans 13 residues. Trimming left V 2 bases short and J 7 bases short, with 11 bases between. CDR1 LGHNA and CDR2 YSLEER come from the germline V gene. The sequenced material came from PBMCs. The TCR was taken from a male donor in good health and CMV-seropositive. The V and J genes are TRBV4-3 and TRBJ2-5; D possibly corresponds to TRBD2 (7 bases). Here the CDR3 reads CASSQRGAVTQYF. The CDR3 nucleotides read TGCGCCAGCAGCCAACGGGGGGCAGTGACCCAGTACTTC.